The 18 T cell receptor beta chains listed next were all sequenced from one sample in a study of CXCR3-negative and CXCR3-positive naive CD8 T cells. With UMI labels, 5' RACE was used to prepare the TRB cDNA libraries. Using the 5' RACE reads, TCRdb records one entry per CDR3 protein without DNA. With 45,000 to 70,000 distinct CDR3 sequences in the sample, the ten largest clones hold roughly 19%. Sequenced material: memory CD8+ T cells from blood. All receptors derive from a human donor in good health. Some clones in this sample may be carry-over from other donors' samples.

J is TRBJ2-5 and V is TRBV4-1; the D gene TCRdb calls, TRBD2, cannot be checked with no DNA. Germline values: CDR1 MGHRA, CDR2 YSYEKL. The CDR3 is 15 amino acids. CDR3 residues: CASSQGLASQETQYF.

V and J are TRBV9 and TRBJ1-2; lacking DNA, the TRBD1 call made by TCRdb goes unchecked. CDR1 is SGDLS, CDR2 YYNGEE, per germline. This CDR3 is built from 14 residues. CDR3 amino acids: CASRSGQGARGYTF.

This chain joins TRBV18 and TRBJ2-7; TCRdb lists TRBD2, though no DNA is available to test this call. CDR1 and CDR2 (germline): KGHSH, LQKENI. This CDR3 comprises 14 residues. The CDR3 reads CASSPGGLTYEQYF.

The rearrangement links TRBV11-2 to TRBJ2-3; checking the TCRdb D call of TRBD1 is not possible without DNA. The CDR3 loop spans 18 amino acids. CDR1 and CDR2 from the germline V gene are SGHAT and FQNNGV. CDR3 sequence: CASSLGWAQGWSTDTQYF. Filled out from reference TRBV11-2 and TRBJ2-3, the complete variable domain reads EAGVAQSPRYKIIEKRQSVAFWCNPISGHATLYWYQQILGQGPKLLIQFQNNGVVDDSQLPKDRFSAERLKGVDSTLKIQPAKLEDSAVYLCASSLGWAQGWSTDTQYFGPGTRLTVL.

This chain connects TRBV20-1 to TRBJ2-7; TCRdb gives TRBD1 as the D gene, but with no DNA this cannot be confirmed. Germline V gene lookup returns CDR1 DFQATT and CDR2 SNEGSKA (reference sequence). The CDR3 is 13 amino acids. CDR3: CSAQGERDYEQYF.

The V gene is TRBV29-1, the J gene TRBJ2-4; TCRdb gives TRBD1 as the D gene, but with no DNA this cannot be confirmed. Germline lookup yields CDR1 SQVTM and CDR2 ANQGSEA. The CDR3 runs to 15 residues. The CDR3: CSVSRGALAKNIQYF.

The chain's CDR3 is CSAQPGQNGAQYF. The chain recombines TRBV20-1 with TRBJ2-5; TCRdb's D call of TRBD1 is untestable without DNA. The CDR3 runs 13 residues. Germline-derived CDR1 and CDR2 are DFQATT and SNEGSKA (reference sequence).

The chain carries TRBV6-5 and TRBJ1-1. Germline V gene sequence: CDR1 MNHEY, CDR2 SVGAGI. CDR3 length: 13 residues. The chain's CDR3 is CASTIGVNTEAFF.

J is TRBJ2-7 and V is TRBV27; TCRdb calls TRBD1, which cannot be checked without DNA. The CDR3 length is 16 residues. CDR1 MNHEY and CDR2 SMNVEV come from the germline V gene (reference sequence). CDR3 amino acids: CASSSERGILLGEQYF.

CDR3 protein: CSVVRSSGTYEQYF. V is TRBV29-1 and J is TRBJ2-7; TCRdb's D call of TRBD2 is untestable without DNA. Germline V gene lookup returns CDR1 SQVTM and CDR2 ANQGSEA. CDR3 length equals 14 residues.

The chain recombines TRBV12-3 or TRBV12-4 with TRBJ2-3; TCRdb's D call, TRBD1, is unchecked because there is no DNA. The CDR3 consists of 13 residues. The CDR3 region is CASTPVGTDTQYF.

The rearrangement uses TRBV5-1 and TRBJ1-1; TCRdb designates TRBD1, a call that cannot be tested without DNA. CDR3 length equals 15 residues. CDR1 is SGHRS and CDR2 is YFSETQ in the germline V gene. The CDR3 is CASSQGGQPNTEAFF.

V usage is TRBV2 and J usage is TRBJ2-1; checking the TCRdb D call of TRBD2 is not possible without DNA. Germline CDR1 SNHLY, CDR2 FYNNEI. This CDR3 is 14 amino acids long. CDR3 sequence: CASSPGGPYNEQFF. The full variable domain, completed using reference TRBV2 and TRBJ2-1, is EPEVTQTPSHQVTQMGQEVILRCVPISNHLYFYWYRQILGQKVEFLVSFYNNEISEKSEIFDDQFSVERPDGSNFTLKIRSTKLEDSAMYFCASSPGGPYNEQFFGPGTRLTVL.

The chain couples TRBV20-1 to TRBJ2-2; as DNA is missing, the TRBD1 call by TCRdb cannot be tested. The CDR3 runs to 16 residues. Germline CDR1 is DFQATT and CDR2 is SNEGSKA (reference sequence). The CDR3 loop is CSARAGRPGSTGELFF.

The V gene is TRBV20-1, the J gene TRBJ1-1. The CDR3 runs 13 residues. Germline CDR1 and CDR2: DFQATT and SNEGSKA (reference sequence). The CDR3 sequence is CSARLMEGTEAFF.

The CDR3 sequence: CSVEDGGLGYFTDTQYF. This chain joins TRBV29-1 and TRBJ2-3; TCRdb picks TRBD2, but there is no DNA to check that call. The germline V gene has CDR1 SQVTM and CDR2 ANQGSEA. The CDR3 is 17 residues long.

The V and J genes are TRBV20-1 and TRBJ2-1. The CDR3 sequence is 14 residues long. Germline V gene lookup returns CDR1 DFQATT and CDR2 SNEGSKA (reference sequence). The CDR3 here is CSARGLYLYNEQFF.

The CDR3 sequence: CASSFSSAYNEQFF. V gene TRBV27 combines with J gene TRBJ2-1. This CDR3 has 14 amino acids. The germline V gene has CDR1 MNHEY and CDR2 SMNVEV (reference sequence).